The present TCR beta chain was sequenced within a study of blood T cell repertoires in COVID-19. Across the study: Both acute and convalescent COVID-19 samples were obtained from the United States, Italy and Spain. Sample material is recorded as cDNA or gDNA derived from T cells, B-cell-depleted T cells, or PBMCs.

In the original processing: Using reference gene primer amplification, nucleated cell counts were estimated. The repertoire was sequenced with immunoSEQ multiplex PCR; TCRdb's copy has only in-frame clones and lacks some. The DNA was the basis for D and trimming; V, J and clone size are from that table. Here the sample spans 90,000 to 150,000 clones, 60% to 85% being singletons. Germline assignment: CDR1 LNHNV and CDR2 YYDKDF (reference sequence). Trimming stripped 0 bases from V and 0 bases from J, with 8 bases between. The CDR3 extends over 15 amino acids. Sequenced input: peripheral blood. This TCR derives from a man aged 65 to 79 with acute or convalescent COVID-19. The chain is built from TRBV15 and TRBJ1-2; D unresolved. For the CDR3, the DNA is TGTGCCACCAGCAGAGAATTCGGGGCTAACTATGGCTACACCTTC. As protein: CATSREFGANYGYTF.